This T cell receptor (beta chain) originates from a study of blood T cell repertoires in COVID-19. Only in-frame clones appear in the TCRdb table, and some are missing; sequencing was by immunoSEQ multiplex PCR. The sample carries around 320,000 clones, 90% to 95% recorded once. This CDR3 is built from 13 residues. V dropped 6 bases and J dropped 10 bases, with 13 bases sitting between them. Germline V gives CDR1 ENHRY, CDR2 SYGVKD. The chain combines TRBV10-3 with TRBJ1-6; D remains unclear. The clonotype comes from a woman between 25 and 40 years old who had been exposed to COVID-19. The sample taken for sequencing was PBMCs or T cells enriched from blood (not recorded which). The DNA for the CDR3 is TGTGCCATCAGGAGGATTCCGGGGTCACCCCTCCACTTT. Encoded protein: CAIRRIPGSPLHF.